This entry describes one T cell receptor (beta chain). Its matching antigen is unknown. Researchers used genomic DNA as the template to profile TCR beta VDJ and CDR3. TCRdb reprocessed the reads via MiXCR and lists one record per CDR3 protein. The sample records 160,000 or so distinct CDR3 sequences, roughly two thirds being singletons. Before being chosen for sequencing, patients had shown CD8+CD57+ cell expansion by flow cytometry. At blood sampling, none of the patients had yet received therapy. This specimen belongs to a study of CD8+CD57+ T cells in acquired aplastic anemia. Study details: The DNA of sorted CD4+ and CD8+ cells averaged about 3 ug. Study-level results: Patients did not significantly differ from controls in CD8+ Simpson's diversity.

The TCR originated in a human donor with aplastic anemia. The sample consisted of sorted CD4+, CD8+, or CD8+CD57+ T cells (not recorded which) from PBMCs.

CDR3 nucleotide sequence: TGCAGTGCCCCAGGGGGCGGTGAGCAGTTCTTC. Amino acids: CSAPGGGEQFF. V usage is TRBV20-1 and J usage is TRBJ2-1, with 8 bases matching TRBD1. The CDR3 is 11 amino acids. Looked up from germline, CDR1 is DFQATT and CDR2 is SNEGSKA (reference sequence). J was trimmed by 9 bases and V by 6 bases; bases with no gene match: 4.